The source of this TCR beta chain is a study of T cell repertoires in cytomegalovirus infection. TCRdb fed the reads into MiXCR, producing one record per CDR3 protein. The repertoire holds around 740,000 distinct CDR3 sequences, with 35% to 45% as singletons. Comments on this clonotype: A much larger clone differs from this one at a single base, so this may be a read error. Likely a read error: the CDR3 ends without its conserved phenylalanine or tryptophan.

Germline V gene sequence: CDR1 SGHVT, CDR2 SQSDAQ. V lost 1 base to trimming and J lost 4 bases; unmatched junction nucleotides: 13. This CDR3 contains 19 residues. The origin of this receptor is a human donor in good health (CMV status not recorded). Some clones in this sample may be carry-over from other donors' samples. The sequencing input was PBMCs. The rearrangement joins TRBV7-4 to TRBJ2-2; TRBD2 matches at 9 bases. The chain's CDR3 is CASSLGFGSGGTPTGELFS. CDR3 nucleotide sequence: TGTGCCAGCAGCTTAGGCTTCGGTAGCGGGGGTACTCCCACCGGGGAGCTGTTTTCT.